This T cell receptor beta chain was captured in a study of early T cells in non-severe SARS-CoV-2 infection. Study-wide background: Sequencing of bulk RNA from unsorted whole blood was done, without chain pairing.

There are many counts of this clonotype. This CDR3 region has 15 residues. Looked up from germline, CDR1 is MRHNA and CDR2 is SNTAGT. Losses at the gene ends were 6 bases for V and 3 bases for J; bases not matched to a gene: 3. cDNA molecules, individually, were tagged with unique molecular identifiers. TCRdb recomputed calls from the 5' RACE reads with MiXCR, one row per CDR3 protein. Found here are 75,000 to 90,000 distinct CDR3 sequences, 10% to 15% of them singletons; the top ten hold 0.95% to 1.3%. Sample: whole blood. The sequence derives from an adult who was a healthcare worker with PCR-confirmed SARS-CoV-2 infection or an uninfected control (not recorded which). J is TRBJ2-3 and V is TRBV6-4; 13 nucleotides line up with TRBD2. The chain's CDR3 is CASRRLAGGTDTQYF. The DNA of the CDR3 is TGTGCCAGCAGAAGACTAGCGGGAGGTACAGATACGCAGTATTTT.